One and the same sample provided the 30 T cell receptor beta chains below, sequenced in a study of cytomegalovirus exposure and HLA in healthy donors. Clones were read by immunoSEQ multiplex PCR, and TCRdb kept only the in-frame ones, dropping some. The profile covers about 360,000 clones, with about nine tenths appearing a single time and 0.83% taken by the ten largest. Sequencing was performed on PBMCs. These receptors were collected from a woman younger than 35 in good health and CMV-seronegative.

The chain has TRBV6-5 and TRBJ1-3; D may be TRBD1 (5 bases). Trimming removed 6 bases from V and 4 bases from J, with 16 bases in between. CDR3 size: 15 residues. Germline CDR1 reads MNHEY; CDR2 reads SVGAGI. The CDR3 reads CASRSLGGVGNTIYF. CDR3 bases: TGTGCCAGCAGGTCCCTTGGAGGGGTCGGAAACACCATATATTTT.

The chain joins TRBV9 to TRBJ2-5, with 7 bases fitting TRBD1. This CDR3 region has 15 residues. Per germline, CDR1 SGDLS and CDR2 YYNGEE. V trimming: 0 bases; J trimming: 1 base; junction bases outside the gene matches: 3. For the CDR3, the DNA is TGTGCCAGCAGCGTAGAGGACAGGACCCAAGAGACCCAGTACTTC. Its protein product is CASSVEDRTQETQYF.

This sequence joins TRBV6-1 and TRBJ1-4, with TRBD1 identical over 8 bases. The germline V gene has CDR1 MNHNS and CDR2 SASEGT. V dropped 0 bases and J dropped 8; count of bases not matched to a gene: 8. The CDR3 covers 16 residues. CDR3 region: CASSEAPGTGVEKLFF. DNA of the CDR3: TGTGCCAGCAGTGAAGCCCCGGGGACAGGAGTAGAAAAACTGTTTTTT.

This rearrangement joins TRBV27 to TRBJ2-5; the match to TRBD1 covers 10 bases. Per germline, CDR1 MNHEY and CDR2 SMNVEV (reference sequence). This CDR3 region has 16 residues. Trimming cost V 6 bases and J 5 bases; bases outside gene matches: 12. The CDR3 bases are TGTGCCAGCAGGGCTCCGGGACAGGGGCGGGAGGAGACCCAGTACTTC. It codes for CASRAPGQGREETQYF.

This clone was observed a few times. The rearrangement uses TRBV6-6 and TRBJ2-7, with D perhaps matching TRBD1 (5 bases). The length of the CDR3 is 12 residues. The V gene's germline CDR1 is MNHNY and CDR2 SVGAGI (reference sequence). Trimming took 2 bases from V and 9 from J, leaving 11 bases between them. CDR3 sequence (DNA): TGTGCCAGCAGTTACGCCGGTGGGGCGCAGTACTTC. It specifies CASSYAGGAQYF.

V gene TRBV27 combines with J gene TRBJ2-2; D unclear. Between the trimmed V and J ends, which lost 6 bases and 2 bases, there was a span of 10 bases. Germline V gives CDR1 MNHEY, CDR2 SMNVEV (reference sequence). This CDR3 region has 14 residues. CDR3 amino acids: CASRPGVNTGELFF. For the CDR3, the DNA is TGTGCCAGCAGACCCGGAGTAAACACCGGGGAGCTGTTTTTT.

This clone turned up a few times. The V gene is TRBV30, the J gene TRBJ1-2; TRBD1 is a possible D gene (5 bases). CDR1 is GTSNPN, CDR2 SVGIG, per germline (reference sequence). Trimming left V 2 bases short and J 7 bases short, with 11 bases between. There are 12 residues in the CDR3. The CDR3 protein is CAWSLLGAGYTF. The CDR3 coding sequence is TGTGCCTGGAGTTTGCTAGGGGCTGGCTACACCTTC.

This clone has just a few counts. The chain employs TRBV7-9 and TRBJ2-1; 9 bases are a match to TRBD1. V shed 1 base and J 9 bases; nucleotides not matched to a gene: 16. The germline V gene encodes CDR1 SEHNR and CDR2 FQNEAQ (reference sequence). The CDR3 spans 18 residues. The CDR3 is CASSLVVGTGPPISEQFF. As DNA, the CDR3 is TGTGCCAGCAGCTTAGTCGTAGGGACAGGGCCCCCGATCAGTGAGCAGTTCTTC.

The chain joins TRBV9 to TRBJ1-1; weak D call: TRBD1 (6 bases). The CDR3 loop spans 16 amino acids. Germline V CDR1 and CDR2: SGDLS, YYNGEE. Trimming shortened V by 0 bases and J by 2 bases, and 14 bases separated the two germline ends. The CDR3 sequence is CASSVDLRGPNTEAFF. The CDR3 DNA follows: TGTGCCAGCAGCGTAGACCTGCGGGGGCCAAACACTGAAGCTTTCTTT.

For this clone: This specimen includes other DNA sequences encoding the same CDR3. CDR3 bases: TGTGCCAGCAGCCCAGGCGGGGGGGGCACTGAAGCTTTCTTT. It codes for CASSPGGGGTEAFF. The rearrangement uses TRBV9 and TRBJ1-1, with D maybe TRBD1 (5 bases). V gave up 4 bases and J gave up 4 bases, with 14 bases separating them. In germline, CDR1 is SGDLS, CDR2 YYNGEE. The CDR3 sequence is 14 residues long.

The CDR3 is CATTAGGQSGELFF. CDR3 sequence (DNA): TGCGCCACCACAGCGGGGGGGCAATCCGGGGAGCTGTTTTTT. J is TRBJ2-2 and V is TRBV5-1; TRBD2 matches 10 bases. Looked up from germline, CDR1 is SGHRS and CDR2 is YFSETQ. CDR3 size: 14 residues. With 9 bases clipped from V and 6 bases from J, the junction kept 8 bases outside the gene matches.

This clone was detected only once. This sequence joins TRBV6-1 and TRBJ1-5, with 7 bases that match TRBD1. The CDR3 runs to 15 residues. The J segment lost 3 bases and the V segment lost 4 bases, leaving 6 bases of the junction unmatched. Germline CDR1 MNHNS, CDR2 SASEGT. CDR3 bases: TGTGCCAGCAGTGGTCGGGACAGTCCCAATCAGCCCCAGCATTTT. Translated, it gives CASSGRDSPNQPQHF.

The gene calls are TRBV28 and TRBJ2-7; TRBD1 matches at 9 bases. The CDR3 extends over 14 amino acids. The V gene end was trimmed by 7 bases and the J gene end by 9 bases; junction bases not matched to a gene: 13. Germline V CDR1 and CDR2: MDHEN, SYDVKM. The CDR3 DNA is TGTGCCAGCACCTTGGGACAGGGATCAACCGGGCAGTACTTC. The encoded protein is CASTLGQGSTGQYF.

The genes are TRBV7-9 and TRBJ1-2, with D perhaps TRBD1 (5 bases). With 3 bases removed from V and 7 bases from J, the gap between germline ends came to 9 bases. The germline V gene has CDR1 SEHNR and CDR2 FQNEAQ (reference sequence). This CDR3 contains 12 residues. The DNA for the CDR3 is TGTGCCAGCAGCTTGGGAGGGGCTGGCTACACCTTC. Its translation: CASSLGGAGYTF. The full variable domain, rest sourced from reference TRBV7-9 and TRBJ1-2, is DTGVSQNPRHKITKRGQNVTFRCDPISEHNRLYWYRQTLGQGPEFLTYFQNEAQLEKSRLLSDRFSAERPKGSFSTLEIQRTEQGDSAMYLCASSLGGAGYTFGSGTRLTVV.

The chain couples TRBV27 to TRBJ2-7; tentatively, D is TRBD1 (6 bases). The V end lost 2 bases, the J end lost 4 bases, and 12 bases lay between the germline ends. CDR3 length: 14 residues. Germline loops: CDR1 MNHEY, CDR2 SMNVEV (reference sequence). The CDR3 bases are TGTGCCAGCAGTTTAGAACAGGGTTGGTACGAGCAGTACTTC. Amino acids: CASSLEQGWYEQYF.

In DNA form, the CDR3 reads TGCGCCAGCAGCTTGAATCCGGGGAACAATCAGCCCCAGCATTTT. Protein sequence: CASSLNPGNNQPQHF. This rearrangement joins TRBV5-1 to TRBJ1-5; no definite D call. Trimming removed 1 base at V and 3 bases at J, with 11 bases between. CDR1 is SGHRS, CDR2 YFSETQ, per germline. This CDR3 spans 15 amino acids.

V is TRBV27 and J is TRBJ2-3, with TRBD2 identical over 10 bases. This CDR3 is 16 amino acids long. V dropped 5 bases and J dropped 5; count of bases not matched to a gene: 10. Germline values: CDR1 MNHEY, CDR2 SMNVEV (reference sequence). The CDR3 region has the DNA TGTGCCAGCAGTATAAGCGGGAGGGCCGGGGGAGATACGCAGTATTTT. This translates into CASSISGRAGGDTQYF.

The CDR3 DNA reads TGTGCCAGCAGTTTATCTATGAGCTCCTACGAGCAGTACTTC. It encodes CASSLSMSSYEQYF. This chain links TRBV27 with TRBJ2-7; D gene uncertain. The CDR3 has 14 amino acids. The V gene lost 0 bases and the J gene lost 0 bases, with 6 bases spanning the gap. Germline assignment: CDR1 MNHEY and CDR2 SMNVEV (reference sequence).

V usage is TRBV4-1 and J usage is TRBJ2-7; 7 nucleotides align to TRBD2. CDR1 is MGHRA and CDR2 is YSYEKL in the germline V gene. The length of the CDR3 is 12 residues. Trimming removed 4 bases from V and 5 bases from J; junction bases left unmatched: 2. The CDR3 coding sequence is TGCGCCAGCAGCCGGGAGGGGAACGAGCAGTACTTC. Its protein is CASSREGNEQYF.

V gene TRBV5-6 combines with J gene TRBJ2-1; the D gene is possibly TRBD2 (6 bases). V was trimmed by 2 bases and J by 0 bases, leaving 9 bases between them. Germline V gene lookup returns CDR1 SGHDT and CDR2 YYEEEE. CDR3 length: 15 residues. This chain's CDR3 is CASSLGGSSYNEQFF. CDR3 DNA sequence: TGTGCCAGCAGCTTAGGAGGGAGCTCCTACAATGAGCAGTTCTTC.

This clone was observed a single time. The rearrangement joins TRBV29-1 to TRBJ2-7; 7 positions match TRBD1. Looked up from germline, CDR1 is SQVTM and CDR2 is ANQGSEA. The V segment lost 4 bases and the J segment 2 bases; nucleotides outside the gene matches: 5. This CDR3 has 13 amino acids. The CDR3 DNA sequence: TGCAGCGTTGTGGGGACAGAAACCTACGAGCAGTACTTC. It codes for CSVVGTETYEQYF.

The V gene is TRBV27, the J gene TRBJ1-5; no clear D gene. With 3 bases removed from V and 4 bases from J, the gap between germline ends came to 16 bases. Germline V gene lookup returns CDR1 MNHEY and CDR2 SMNVEV (reference sequence). The length of the CDR3 is 16 residues. The CDR3 spells CASSLGPPFGNQPQHF. CDR3 nucleotide sequence: TGTGCCAGCAGTTTGGGCCCGCCCTTTGGGAATCAGCCCCAGCATTTT.

This chain uses TRBV9 with TRBJ2-3; no clear D gene. Trimming cost V 0 bases and J 6 bases, with 8 bases left between them. The CDR3 consists of 13 residues. The germline V gene encodes CDR1 SGDLS and CDR2 YYNGEE. The CDR3 region is CASSVASGDTQYF. CDR3 nucleotides: TGTGCCAGCAGCGTAGCTTCCGGGGATACGCAGTATTTT.

The count of this clone is one. This chain links TRBV5-6 with TRBJ2-1; 9 bases fit TRBD2. Per the germline V gene, CDR1 is SGHDT and CDR2 is YYEEEE. V was clipped by 8 bases and J by 4 bases; unmatched bases: 4. CDR3 size: 13 residues. The CDR3 DNA reads TGTGCCAGGATTAGCGGGAGTTACAATGAGCAGTTCTTC. Translated: CARISGSYNEQFF.

The chain recombines TRBV19 with TRBJ2-2; 7 bases fit TRBD1. V lost 11 bases, J lost 5 bases, and 8 bases stayed unmatched. Germline values: CDR1 LNHDA, CDR2 SQIVND (reference sequence). This CDR3 has 13 residues. The CDR3 loop reads CAVRGGATGELFF. DNA for the CDR3: TGTGCCGTCAGAGGGGGCGCGACCGGGGAGCTGTTTTTT.

The chain recombines TRBV7-9 with TRBJ1-3; D is perhaps TRBD1 (6 bases). V was pared by 6 bases and J by 0 bases, with 12 bases between. Per germline, CDR1 SEHNR and CDR2 FQNEAQ (reference sequence). This CDR3 spans 15 amino acids. The CDR3 sequence: CASRTDRSSGNTIYF. The CDR3 region has the DNA TGTGCCAGCAGGACAGACAGGAGCTCTGGAAACACCATATATTTT.

V and J are TRBV30 and TRBJ1-2; 8 bases are shared with TRBD1. Germline CDR1 GTSNPN, CDR2 SVGIG (reference sequence). This CDR3 is built from 14 residues. J gave up 3 bases and V 4 bases, and 7 bases lay outside the gene matches. The CDR3 protein is CAWTYGQGDYGYTF. CDR3 DNA sequence: TGTGCCTGGACCTACGGACAGGGAGACTATGGCTACACCTTC.

The chain uses TRBV7-6 and TRBJ2-1; D is perhaps TRBD2 (6 bases). Trimming pared 5 bases from V and 5 bases from J, leaving 13 bases between. The CDR3 spans 14 residues. The germline gives CDR1 SGHVS, CDR2 FNYEAQ. The CDR3 nucleotides are TGTGCCAGCAGCACCCGACTAGAGAACAATGAGCAGTTCTTC. Translating it yields CASSTRLENNEQFF.

The chain links TRBV30 to TRBJ2-2; 7 positions agree with TRBD1. Germline V gene data show CDR1 as GTSNPN and CDR2 as SVGIG (reference sequence). This CDR3 comprises 16 residues. With V trimmed by 2 bases and J by 1 base, 7 bases remained unmatched. CDR3 sequence reads: CAWSLGWTGNTGELFF. As DNA, the CDR3 is TGTGCCTGGAGTTTAGGCTGGACAGGGAACACCGGGGAGCTGTTTTTT. Combining the CDR3 with reference TRBV30 and TRBJ2-2 gives the whole variable domain SQTIHQWPATLVQPVGSPLSLECTVEGTSNPNLYWYRQAAGRGLQLLFYSVGIGQISSEVPQNLSASRPQDRQFILSSKKLLLSDSGFYLCAWSLGWTGNTGELFFGEGSRLTVL.

Notes on this clone: Other nucleotide sequences in the sample specify the same CDR3. The genes are TRBV27 and TRBJ2-7; unclear D gene. The CDR3 is made up of 13 amino acids. V lost 2 bases and J 3 bases, leaving 8 bases between the germline ends. Germline V CDR1 and CDR2: MNHEY, SMNVEV (reference sequence). DNA of the CDR3: TGTGCCAGCAGTTTACGAGGTAACTACGAGCAGTACTTC. It is translated as CASSLRGNYEQYF.